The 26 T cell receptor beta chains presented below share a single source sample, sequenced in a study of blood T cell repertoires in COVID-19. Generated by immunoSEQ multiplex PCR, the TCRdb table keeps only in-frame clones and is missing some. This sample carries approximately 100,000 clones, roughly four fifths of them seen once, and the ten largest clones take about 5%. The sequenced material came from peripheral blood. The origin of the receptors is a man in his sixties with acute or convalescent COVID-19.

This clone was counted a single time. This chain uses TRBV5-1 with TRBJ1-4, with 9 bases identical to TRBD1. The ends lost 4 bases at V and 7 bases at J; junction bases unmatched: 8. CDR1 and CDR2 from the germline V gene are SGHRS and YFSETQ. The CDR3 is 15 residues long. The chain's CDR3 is CASSQGQGIGEKLFF. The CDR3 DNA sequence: TGCGCCAGCAGCCAGGGACAGGGAATTGGTGAAAAACTGTTTTTT.

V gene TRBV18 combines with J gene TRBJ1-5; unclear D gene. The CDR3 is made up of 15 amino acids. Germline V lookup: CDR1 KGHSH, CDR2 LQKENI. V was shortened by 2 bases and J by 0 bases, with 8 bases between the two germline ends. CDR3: CASSPSHTSNQPQHF. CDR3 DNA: TGTGCCAGCTCACCATCACATACTAGCAATCAGCCCCAGCATTTT.

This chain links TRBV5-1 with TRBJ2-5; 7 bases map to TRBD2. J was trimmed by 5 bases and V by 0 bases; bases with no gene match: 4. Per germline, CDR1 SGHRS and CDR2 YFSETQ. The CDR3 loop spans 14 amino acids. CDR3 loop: CASSLEGLSETQYF. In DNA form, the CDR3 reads TGCGCCAGCAGCTTGGAGGGACTATCGGAGACCCAGTACTTC.

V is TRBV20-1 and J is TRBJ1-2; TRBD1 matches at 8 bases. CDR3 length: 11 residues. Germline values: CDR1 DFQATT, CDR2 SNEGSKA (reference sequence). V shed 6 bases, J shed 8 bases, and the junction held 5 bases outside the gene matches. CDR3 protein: CSAPTGEGYTF. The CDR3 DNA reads TGCAGTGCCCCGACAGGGGAAGGCTACACCTTC.

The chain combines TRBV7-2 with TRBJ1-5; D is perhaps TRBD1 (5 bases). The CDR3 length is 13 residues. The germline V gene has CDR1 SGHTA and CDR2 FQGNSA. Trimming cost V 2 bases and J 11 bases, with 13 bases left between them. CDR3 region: CASSLWGEGSQHF. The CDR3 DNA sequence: TGTGCCAGCAGCTTATGGGGGGAGGGGTCCCAGCATTTT.

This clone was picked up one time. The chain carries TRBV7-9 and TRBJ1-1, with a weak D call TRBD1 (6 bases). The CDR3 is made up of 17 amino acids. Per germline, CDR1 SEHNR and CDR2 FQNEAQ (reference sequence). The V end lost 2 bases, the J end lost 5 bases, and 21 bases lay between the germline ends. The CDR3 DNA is TGTGCCAGCAGCTTAAATCAGGGGCGTGATTCGATTACTGAAGCTTTCTTT. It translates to CASSLNQGRDSITEAFF.

CDR3 amino acids: CASSPLDRILNTEAFF. The DNA for the CDR3 is TGTGCCAGCTCCCCTCTTGACAGGATACTAAACACTGAAGCTTTCTTT. The V and J genes are TRBV18 and TRBJ1-1; TRBD1 might be the D (6 bases). Germline V gene sequence: CDR1 KGHSH, CDR2 LQKENI. This CDR3 is built from 16 residues. V was clipped by 6 bases and J by 2 bases, with 19 bases between them.

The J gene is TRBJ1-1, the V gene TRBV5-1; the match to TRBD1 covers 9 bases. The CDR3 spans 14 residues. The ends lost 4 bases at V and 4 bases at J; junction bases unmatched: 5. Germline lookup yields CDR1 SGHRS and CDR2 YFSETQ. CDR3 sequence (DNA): TGCGCCAGCAGCCTAACAGGGGGCGGCACTGAAGCTTTCTTT. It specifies CASSLTGGGTEAFF.

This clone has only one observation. This CDR3 is CAISNGGTSTDTQYF. The DNA for the CDR3 is TGTGCCATCAGTAACGGCGGTACTAGCACAGATACGCAGTATTTT. The chain combines TRBV10-3 with TRBJ2-3; D gene unclear. The CDR3 runs to 15 residues. The germline gives CDR1 ENHRY, CDR2 SYGVKD. With 5 bases removed from V and 0 bases from J, the gap between germline ends came to 12 bases.

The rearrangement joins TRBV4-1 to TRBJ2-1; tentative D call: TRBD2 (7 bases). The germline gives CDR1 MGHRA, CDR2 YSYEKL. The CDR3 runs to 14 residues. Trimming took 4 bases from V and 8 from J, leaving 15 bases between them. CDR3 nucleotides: TGCGCCAGCAGCCTAGAGGGGGGGGGCTATGAGCAGTTCTTC. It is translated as CASSLEGGGYEQFF.

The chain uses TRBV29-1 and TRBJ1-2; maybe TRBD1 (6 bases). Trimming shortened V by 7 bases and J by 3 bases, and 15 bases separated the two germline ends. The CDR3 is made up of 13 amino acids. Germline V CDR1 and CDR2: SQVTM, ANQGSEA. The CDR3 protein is CSAGGGRHYGYTF. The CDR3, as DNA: TGCAGCGCCGGCGGGGGGCGCCACTATGGCTACACCTTC.

The CDR3 loop reads CASSLTGQGETEAFF. As DNA, the CDR3 is TGTGCCAGCAGCTTGACCGGACAGGGTGAGACTGAAGCTTTCTTT. This rearrangement joins TRBV5-4 to TRBJ1-1, with TRBD1 identical over 8 bases. CDR3 size: 15 residues. V dropped 1 base and J dropped 5; count of bases not matched to a gene: 7. The germline V gene encodes CDR1 SGHNT and CDR2 YYREEE (reference sequence).

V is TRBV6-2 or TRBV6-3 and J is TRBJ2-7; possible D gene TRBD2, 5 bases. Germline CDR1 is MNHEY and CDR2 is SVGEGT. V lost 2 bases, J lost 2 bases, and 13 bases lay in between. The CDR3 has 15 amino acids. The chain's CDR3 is CASSYAGSVAYEQYF. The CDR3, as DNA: TGTGCCAGCAGTTACGCGGGTAGCGTCGCCTACGAGCAGTACTTC.

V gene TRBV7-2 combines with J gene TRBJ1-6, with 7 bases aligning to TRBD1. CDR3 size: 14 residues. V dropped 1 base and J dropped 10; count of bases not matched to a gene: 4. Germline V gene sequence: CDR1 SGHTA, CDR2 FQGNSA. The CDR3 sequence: CASSLDRGESPLHF. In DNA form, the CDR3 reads TGTGCCAGCAGCTTAGACAGGGGAGAATCACCCCTCCACTTT.

This CDR3 is CASSNGGAADTQYF. The CDR3 nucleotides read TGTGCCAGCAGCAATGGGGGGGCCGCAGATACGCAGTATTTT. The chain recombines TRBV7-3 with TRBJ2-3; a weak D match, TRBD2 (7 bases). Germline values: CDR1 SGHTA, CDR2 FQGTGA. Trimming cost V 5 bases and J 4 bases, with 13 bases left between them. The CDR3 has 14 residues.

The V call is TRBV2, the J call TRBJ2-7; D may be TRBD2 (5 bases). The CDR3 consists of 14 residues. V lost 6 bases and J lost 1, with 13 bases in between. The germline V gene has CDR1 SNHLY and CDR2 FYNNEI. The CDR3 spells CASRFEGVSYEQYF. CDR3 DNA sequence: TGTGCCAGCAGGTTCGAGGGAGTGTCCTACGAGCAGTACTTC.

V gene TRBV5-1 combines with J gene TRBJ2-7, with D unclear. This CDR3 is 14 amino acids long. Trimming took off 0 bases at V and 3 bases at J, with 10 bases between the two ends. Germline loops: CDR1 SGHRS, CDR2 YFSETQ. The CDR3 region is CASSLDPLDYEQYF. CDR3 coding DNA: TGCGCCAGCAGCTTGGACCCCCTAGACTACGAGCAGTACTTC.

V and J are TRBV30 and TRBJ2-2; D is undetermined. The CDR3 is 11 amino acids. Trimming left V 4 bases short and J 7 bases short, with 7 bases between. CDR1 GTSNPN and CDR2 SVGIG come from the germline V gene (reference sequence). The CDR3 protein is CAWTGVGELFF. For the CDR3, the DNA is TGTGCCTGGACCGGAGTCGGGGAGCTGTTTTTT.

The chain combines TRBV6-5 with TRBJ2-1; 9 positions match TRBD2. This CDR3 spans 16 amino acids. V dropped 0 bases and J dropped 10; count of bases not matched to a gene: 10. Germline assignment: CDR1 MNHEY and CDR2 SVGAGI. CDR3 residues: CASSYSSSGGLVEQFF. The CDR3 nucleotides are TGTGCCAGCAGTTACTCGAGCAGCGGGGGGTTGGTGGAGCAGTTCTTC.

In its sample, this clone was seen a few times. The CDR3 is CASGPLAGFYNEQFF. CDR3 nucleotide sequence: TGCGCCAGCGGACCCTTGGCGGGGTTCTACAATGAGCAGTTCTTC. The chain joins TRBV5-1 to TRBJ2-1, with D perhaps matching TRBD2 (6 bases). The ends were cut back, 7 bases at V and 3 bases at J, with 17 bases in the middle. Germline V CDR1 and CDR2: SGHRS, YFSETQ. This CDR3 has 15 residues.

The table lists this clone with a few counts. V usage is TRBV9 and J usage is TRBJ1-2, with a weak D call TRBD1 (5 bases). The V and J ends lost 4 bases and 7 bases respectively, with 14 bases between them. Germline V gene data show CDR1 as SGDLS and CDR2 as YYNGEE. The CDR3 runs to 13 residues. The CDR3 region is CASSPRGGVGYTF. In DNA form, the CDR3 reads TGTGCCAGCAGCCCCCGGGGAGGGGTTGGCTACACCTTC.

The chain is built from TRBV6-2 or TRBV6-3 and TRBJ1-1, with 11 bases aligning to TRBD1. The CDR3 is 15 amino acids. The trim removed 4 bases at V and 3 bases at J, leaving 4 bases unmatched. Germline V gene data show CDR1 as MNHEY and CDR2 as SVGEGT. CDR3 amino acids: CASSSRTGGHTEAFF. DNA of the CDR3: TGTGCCAGCAGTTCCCGGACAGGGGGCCACACTGAAGCTTTCTTT.

The CDR3 loop is CASADRGRGGRETQYF. CDR3 DNA sequence: TGTGCTAGTGCAGATAGGGGGCGAGGCGGTCGCGAGACCCAGTACTTC. The gene calls are TRBV12-5 and TRBJ2-5; 7 bases align to TRBD1. The CDR3 runs to 16 residues. The ends lost 7 bases at V and 5 bases at J; junction bases unmatched: 16. Looked up from germline, CDR1 is LGHNT and CDR2 is FRNRAP.

DNA of the CDR3: TGTGCCAGCATTCGGGGTTACGAGCAGTACTTC. This codes for CASIRGYEQYF. The V call is TRBV2, the J call TRBJ2-7; possible D gene TRBD2, 5 bases. The CDR3 covers 11 residues. From germline, CDR1 is SNHLY and CDR2 FYNNEI. The ends were cut back, 7 bases at V and 4 bases at J, with 8 bases in the middle. Full variable domain (outside the CDR3, taken from reference TRBV2 and TRBJ2-7): EPEVTQTPSHQVTQMGQEVILRCVPISNHLYFYWYRQILGQKVEFLVSFYNNEISEKSEIFDDQFSVERPDGSNFTLKIRSTKLEDSAMYFCASIRGYEQYFGPGTRLTVT.

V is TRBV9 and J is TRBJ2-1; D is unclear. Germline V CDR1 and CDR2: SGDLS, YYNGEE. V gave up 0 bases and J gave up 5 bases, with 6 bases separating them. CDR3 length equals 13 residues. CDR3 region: CASSVEVDNEQFF. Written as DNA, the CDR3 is TGTGCCAGCAGCGTAGAAGTAGACAATGAGCAGTTCTTC.

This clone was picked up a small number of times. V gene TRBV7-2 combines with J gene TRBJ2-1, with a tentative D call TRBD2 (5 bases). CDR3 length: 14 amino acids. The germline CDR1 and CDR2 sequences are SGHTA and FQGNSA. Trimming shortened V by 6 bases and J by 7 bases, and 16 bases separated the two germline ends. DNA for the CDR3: TGTGCCAGCAGATTAAGAGGGCCGGTGAATGAGCAGTTCTTC. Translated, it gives CASRLRGPVNEQFF.